This T cell receptor beta chain emerged from a study of a mutant IDH1 vaccine in newly diagnosed glioma. This clone has only a few counts. The antigen is not known. The germline gives CDR1 WSHSY, CDR2 SAAADI. CDR3 size: 16 residues. Trimming removed 3 bases from V and 0 bases from J; junction bases left unmatched: 6. Study-wide results and caveats: Detectable vaccine-induced immune responses arose in approximately 93% of patients.

Documented time point: baseline, week 1 (first vaccination visit). The treatment was: pre-vaccination baseline after standard-of-care therapy. Astrocytomas found in donors were new, WHO grade 3 or 4, IDH1-mutant and ATRX-lost. The data were produced by immunoSEQ multiplex PCR, yet TCRdb's version contains in-frame clones alone and is incomplete. This sample has about 92,000 clones, with about four fifths found just once. The chain recombines TRBV10-2 with TRBJ2-3; 7 bases are a match to TRBD2. The sample consisted of PBMCs, taken from a glioma patient treated with radiotherapy, temozolomide or both. This receptor was identified in a woman aged 45-59 years with glioma. The DNA of the CDR3 is TGCGCCAGCAGTGATAATAAGCGGGGAAGCACAGATACGCAGTATTTT. Its translation: CASSDNKRGSTDTQYF.